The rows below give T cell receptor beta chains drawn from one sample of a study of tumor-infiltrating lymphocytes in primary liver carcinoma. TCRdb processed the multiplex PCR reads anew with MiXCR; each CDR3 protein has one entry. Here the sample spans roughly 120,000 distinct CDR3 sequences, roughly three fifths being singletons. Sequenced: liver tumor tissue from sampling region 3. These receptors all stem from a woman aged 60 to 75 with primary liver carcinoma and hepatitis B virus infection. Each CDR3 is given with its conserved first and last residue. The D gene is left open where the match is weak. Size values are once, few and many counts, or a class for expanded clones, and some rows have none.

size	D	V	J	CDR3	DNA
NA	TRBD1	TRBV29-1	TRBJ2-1	CSAVSGGDEQFF	TGCAGCGCTGTCTCAGGGGGTGATGAGCAGTTCTTC
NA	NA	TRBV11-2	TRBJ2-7	CASSFTSQGAEEQYF	TGTGCCAGCAGCTTCACCTCACAGGGTGCGGAGGAGCAGTACTTC
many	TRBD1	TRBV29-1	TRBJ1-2	CSVGGGAGQGALGGYTF	TGCAGCGTGGGGGGGGGCGCCGGACAGGGGGCTTTGGGTGGCTACACCTTC
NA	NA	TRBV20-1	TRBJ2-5	CSARVGEVPQETQYF	TGCAGTGCTAGAGTCGGGGAGGTCCCCCAAGAGACCCAGTACTTC
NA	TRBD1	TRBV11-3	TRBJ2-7	CVSSPGTGDNYERYF	TGTGTCAGCAGCCCCGGGACAGGGGACAACTACGAGCGGTACTTC
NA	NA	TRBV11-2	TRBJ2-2	CARSRERAGELFF	TGTGCCAGGAGCCGCGAGAGGGCTGGGGAGCTGTTTTTT
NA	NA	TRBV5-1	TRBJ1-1	CASSPRGGTEAFF	TGCGCCAGCAGCCCTAGGGGCGGCACTGAAGCTTTCTTT
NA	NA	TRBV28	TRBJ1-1	CASTQGGLHTEAFF	TGTGCCAGCACACAAGGGGGGCTTCACACTGAAGCTTTCTTT
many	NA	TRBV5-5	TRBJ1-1	CASSLTGKAEAFF	TGTGCCAGCAGCTTGACAGGGAAAGCTGAAGCTTTCTTT
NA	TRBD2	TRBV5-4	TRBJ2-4	CASTIKVAGETIQYF	TGTGCCAGCACCATCAAAGTGGCGGGGGAAACCATTCAGTACTTC
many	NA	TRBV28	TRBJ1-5	CASSLSGAVNQPQHF	TGTGCCAGCAGTTTGTCAGGGGCGGTCAATCAGCCCCAGCATTTT
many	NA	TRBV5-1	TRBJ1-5	CASSPGTAGQPQHF	TGCGCCAGCAGCCCGGGGACCGCGGGTCAGCCCCAGCATTTT
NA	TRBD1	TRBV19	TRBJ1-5	CASSLTGVGNQPQHF	TGTGCCAGTAGCCTGACAGGGGTTGGCAATCAGCCCCAGCATTTT
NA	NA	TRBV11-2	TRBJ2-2	CVSSPPQGPTGEPFF	TGTGTCAGCAGCCCTCCGCAAGGACCGACCGGGGAGCCGTTCTTT
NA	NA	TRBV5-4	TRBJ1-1	CASSSEQGNTEAFF	TGTGCAAGCAGCTCAGAACAGGGAAACACTGAAGCTTTCTTT
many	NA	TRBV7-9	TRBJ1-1	CASSFQQGNTEAFF	TGTGCCAGCAGCTTCCAACAGGGAAACACTGAAGCTTTCTTT
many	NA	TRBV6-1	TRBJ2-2	CASELVSPGELFF	TGTGCCAGCGAACTAGTTAGTCCCGGGGAGCTGTTTTTT
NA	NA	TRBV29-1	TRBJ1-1	CSVVFSMINEAFF	TGCAGCGTTGTTTTCTCCATGATCAATGAAGCTTTCTTT
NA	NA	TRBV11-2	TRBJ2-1	CGSPDSRYREQFF	TGTGGCAGTCCGGACTCGAGGTATAGGGAGCAGTTCTTC
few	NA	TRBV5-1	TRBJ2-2	CASSVRMNTGELFF	TGCGCCAGCAGCGTACGCATGAACACCGGGGAGCTGTTTTTT
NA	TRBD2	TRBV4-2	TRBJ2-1	CASGQSGLAGGGEQFF	TGTGCCAGCGGCCAGTCGGGACTAGCGGGAGGTGGTGAGCAGTTCTTC
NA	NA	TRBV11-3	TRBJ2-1	CASSLGGVDNEQFF	TGTGCCAGCAGCTTAGGAGGGGTCGATAATGAGCAGTTCTTC
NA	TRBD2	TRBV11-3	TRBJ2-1	CASSICRGEWGVDGQFF	TGTGCCAGCAGCATATGTCGGGGGGAGTGGGGTGTCGATGGGCAGTTCTTC
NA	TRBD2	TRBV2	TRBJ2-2	CASKGSGSSTGELFF	TGTGCCAGCAAGGGGAGCGGGAGTAGCACCGGGGAGCTGTTTTTT
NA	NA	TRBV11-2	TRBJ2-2	CASSSRGGPGELFF	TGTGCCAGCAGCTCAAGGGGCGGACCCGGGGAGCTGTTTTTT
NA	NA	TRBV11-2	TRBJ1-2	CASSLGQSRGYAF	TGTGCCAGCAGCTTAGGACAGTCGCGTGGTTACGCCTTC
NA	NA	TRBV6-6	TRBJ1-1	CASNIRTWGNEAFF	TGTGCCAGCAATATACGGACGTGGGGCAATGAAGCTTTCTTT
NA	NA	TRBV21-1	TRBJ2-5	CASSKYARIRQETQYF	TGTGCTAGCAGCAAATATGCGCGGATTCGTCAAGAGACCCAGTACTTC
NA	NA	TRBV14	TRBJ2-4	CAGSPSGVKNIQYF	TGCGCCGGCAGCCCATCGGGGGTCAAAAACATTCAGTACTTC
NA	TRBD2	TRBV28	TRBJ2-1	CVSSLETRGRDEQFF	TGTGTCAGCAGTTTGGAGACTAGAGGGAGGGATGAGCAGTTCTTC
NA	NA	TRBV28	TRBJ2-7	CVNSQTDSPEQYF	TGTGTCAACTCCCAAACGGACTCCCCCGAGCAGTACTTC
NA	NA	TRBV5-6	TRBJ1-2	CTSGSQAHYGYTF	TGTACCAGCGGCTCGCAGGCTCACTATGGCTACACCTTC
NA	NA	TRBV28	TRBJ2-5	CASSTGLKEGTQYF	TGTGCCAGCAGTACGGGACTCAAGGAAGGGACCCAGTACTTC
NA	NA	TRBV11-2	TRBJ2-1	CASNLTSPSTVEQFF	TGTGCCAGCAACTTAACATCACCGTCCACGGTGGAACAGTTCTTC
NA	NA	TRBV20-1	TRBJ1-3	CSAPTGSGSTIYF	TGCAGTGCTCCCACAGGGTCTGGAAGCACCATATATTTT
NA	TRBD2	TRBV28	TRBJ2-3	CASSLPASGRVGADTQYF	TGTGCCAGCAGTTTACCGGCTAGCGGGAGGGTTGGGGCGGATACGCAGTATTTT
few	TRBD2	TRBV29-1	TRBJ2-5	CSVAVQTSAEETQYF	TGCAGCGTAGCCGTCCAGACTAGCGCTGAGGAGACCCAGTACTTC
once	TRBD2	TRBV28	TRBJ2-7	CASSLLREGVVQYF	TGTGCCAGCAGTTTATTGAGGGAGGGAGTCGTGCAGTACTTC
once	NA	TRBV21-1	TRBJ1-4	CASSLRQGKGEKLFF	TGTGCCAGCAGCCTCCGACAGGGGAAAGGCGAAAAACTGTTTTTT
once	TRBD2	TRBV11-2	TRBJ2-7	CTSSYGGRTSGCEQYF	TGTACCAGCAGCTACGGGGGGAGGACCTCGGGATGCGAGCAGTACTTC
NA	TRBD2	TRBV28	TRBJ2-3	CASSFPPSGTPETQYF	TGTGCCAGCAGTTTTCCTCCTAGCGGGACTCCAGAAACGCAGTATTTT
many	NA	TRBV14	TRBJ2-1	CASSHWGGGTAYNEQFF	TGTGCCAGCAGCCACTGGGGCGGCGGGACGGCCTACAATGAGCAGTTCTTC
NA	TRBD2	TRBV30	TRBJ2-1	CVWSGVAGGEQFF	TGTGTCTGGAGTGGGGTAGCGGGAGGGGAGCAGTTCTTC
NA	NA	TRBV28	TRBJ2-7	CPSSLGGQRLPYEQYF	TGTCCCAGCAGTTTGGGGGGACAAAGGTTACCGTACGAGCAGTACTTC
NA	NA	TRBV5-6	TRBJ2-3	CASSLLGTSITDTRYF	TGTGCCAGCAGCTTGTTAGGCACCTCTATCACAGATACGCGGTATTTT
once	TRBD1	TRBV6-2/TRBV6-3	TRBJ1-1	CANRRLWGQQYTEAFF	TGTGCCAACAGAAGATTATGGGGACAGCAGTACACTGAAGCTTTCTTT
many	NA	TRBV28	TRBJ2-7	CASINTNNYEQYF	TGTGCCAGCATTAATACTAATAACTACGAGCAGTACTTC
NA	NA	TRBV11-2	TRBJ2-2	CARSLDGTGELFF	TGTGCAAGAAGCTTAGATGGGACTGGGGAGCTGTTTTTT
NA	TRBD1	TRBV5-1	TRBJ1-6	CASRDRVATYSPLHF	TGCGCCAGTAGAGACAGGGTCGCAACCTATTCACCCCTCCACTTT
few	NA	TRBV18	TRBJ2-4	CASSAQGAKNIQYF	TGTGCCAGCTCAGCTCAGGGAGCCAAAAACATTCAGTACTTC
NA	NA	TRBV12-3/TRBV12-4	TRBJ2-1	CASGRVRGGYNEQLF	TGTGCCAGCGGTAGGGTTAGGGGAGGTTACAATGAGCAGTTGTTC
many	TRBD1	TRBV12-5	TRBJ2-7	CASGFDRGAYEQYF	TGTGCTAGTGGTTTCGACAGGGGAGCCTACGAGCAGTACTTC
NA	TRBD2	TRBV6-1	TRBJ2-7	CVTRLAGGSVLYEQYF	TGTGTCACCCGACTAGCGGGAGGCTCCGTCCTCTACGAGCAGTACTTC
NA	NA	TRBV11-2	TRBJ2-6	CASSLGGAGANVLAF	TGTGCCAGCAGCTTAGGGGGCGCAGGAGCCAACGTCCTGGCATTC
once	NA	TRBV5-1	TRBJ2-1	CASSLLGGNSYIEQFF	TGCGCCAGCAGCTTGCTAGGCGGGAACTCCTACATTGAGCAGTTCTTC
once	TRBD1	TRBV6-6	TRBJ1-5	CASSFRQGRNQPQHF	TGTGCCAGCAGTTTCAGACAGGGCCGTAATCAGCCCCAGCATTTT